Below, 24 T cell receptor beta chains from the same sample are listed, as sequenced in a study of CD8+ T cells in alopecia areata. As the sequencing template, cDNA was produced by extracting RNA and reverse transcribing it. Repertoires were generated with immunoSEQ multiplex PCR, while TCRdb's copy carries only in-frame clones and drops some. The sample shows about 190,000 clones, about 60% of them seen only once. The sample's treatment: oral pan-JAK inhibitor, 5-10 mg twice daily. Sequences were derived from CD4+ T cells sorted from blood, sampled at week 4, from a patient treated with tofacitinib. All receptors come from a human donor with alopecia areata.

The V call is TRBV27, the J call TRBJ2-2; 10 bases agree with TRBD2. V gave up 0 bases and J gave up 7 bases; unmatched junction bases: 8. Germline V gene data show CDR1 as MNHEY and CDR2 as SMNVEV (reference sequence). The CDR3 is made up of 17 amino acids. The CDR3 DNA reads TGTGCCAGCAGTTTATCGAGGATAGCGGGAGGTATCGGGGAGCTGTTTTTT. It encodes CASSLSRIAGGIGELFF.

This clone occurred once. The rearrangement joins TRBV30 to TRBJ2-1; TRBD2 might be the D (5 bases). CDR1 and CDR2 (germline): GTSNPN, SVGIG (reference sequence). Trimming pared 0 bases from V and 5 bases from J, leaving 11 bases between. CDR3 size: 14 residues. The CDR3 protein is CAWSVGLPHNEQFF. The DNA for the CDR3 is TGTGCCTGGAGTGTAGGACTGCCGCACAATGAGCAGTTCTTC.

J is TRBJ2-3 and V is TRBV6-5, with D hard to call. Per germline, CDR1 MNHEY and CDR2 SVGAGI. Trimming removed 9 bases from V and 1 base from J, with 11 bases in between. This CDR3 is built from 13 residues. CDR3 nucleotide sequence: TGTGCCAGTGTATGGGCGGGCACAGATACGCAGTATTTT. The encoded protein is CASVWAGTDTQYF.

This clone turned up a few times. The J gene is TRBJ1-2, the V gene TRBV23-1; tentatively, D is TRBD1 (5 bases). TRBV23-1 is an ORF, and what it does is uncertain. The CDR3 sequence is 12 residues long. Between the trimmed V and J ends, which lost 3 bases and 10 bases, there was a span of 12 bases. CDR3 coding DNA: TGCGCCAGCAGTCACCCGACCAGGGACTACACCTTC. This encodes CASSHPTRDYTF.

V gene TRBV5-8 combines with J gene TRBJ2-5, with D uncertain. CDR3 length equals 11 residues. The V gene's germline CDR1 is SGHTS and CDR2 YDEGEE. V shed 4 bases and J shed 5 bases, with 6 bases lying between them. The CDR3 spells CASSPRETQYF. CDR3 coding DNA: TGTGCCAGCAGCCCCCGGGAGACCCAGTACTTC.

For the CDR3, the DNA is TGTGCCAGCAGTACCCGGGGAAATCAGCCCCAGCATTTT. This sequence encodes CASSTRGNQPQHF. V gene TRBV6-6 combines with J gene TRBJ1-5; D unresolved. The CDR3 is 13 amino acids. The germline CDR1 and CDR2 sequences are MNHNY and SVGAGI (reference sequence). The V and J ends lost 5 bases and 4 bases respectively, with 9 bases between them.

CDR3 sequence reads: CASSPLGANTEAFF. The CDR3 nucleotides read TGTGCCAGCTCACCCCTGGGGGCGAACACTGAAGCTTTCTTT. The V and J genes are TRBV18 and TRBJ1-1; perhaps TRBD1 as D (6 bases). Germline CDR1 KGHSH, CDR2 LQKENI. The CDR3 spans 14 residues. V lost 3 bases and J 1 base, leaving 9 bases between the germline ends.

This chain joins TRBV6-6 and TRBJ2-2; 8 bases agree with TRBD1. The CDR3 spans 14 residues. Germline V gene sequence: CDR1 MNHNY, CDR2 SVGAGI (reference sequence). Unmatched junction bases numbered 7, after V lost 6 bases and J lost 7 bases. The CDR3: CASRFGQGYGELFF. CDR3 nucleotide sequence: TGTGCCAGCAGGTTCGGACAGGGATACGGGGAGCTGTTTTTT.

This sequence joins TRBV19 and TRBJ1-5; D gene uncertain. The CDR3 is made up of 13 amino acids. Per the germline V gene, CDR1 is LNHDA and CDR2 is SQIVND (reference sequence). V lost 9 bases and J lost 9, with 18 bases in between. The CDR3 here is CASRQAPEGPQHF. The DNA of the CDR3 is TGTGCCAGCCGGCAGGCCCCTGAGGGGCCCCAGCATTTT.

The chain uses TRBV11-1 and TRBJ2-7, with a possible D match to TRBD1 (5 bases). CDR1 and CDR2 (germline): SGHAT, FQDESV (reference sequence). The CDR3 contains 14 residues. Trimming took 1 base from V and 3 from J, leaving 10 bases between them. DNA of the CDR3: TGTGCCAGCAGCTTAGGGGTCAGGGACTACGAGCAGTACTTC. Its translation is CASSLGVRDYEQYF.

The rearrangement uses TRBV5-1 and TRBJ2-5; D is perhaps TRBD1 (5 bases). The CDR3 consists of 15 residues. In germline, CDR1 is SGHRS, CDR2 YFSETQ. With 0 bases removed from V and 0 bases from J, the gap between germline ends came to 9 bases. The CDR3 loop reads CASSLAQGYQETQYF. As DNA, the CDR3 is TGCGCCAGCAGCTTGGCGCAGGGATACCAAGAGACCCAGTACTTC.

V gene TRBV25-1 combines with J gene TRBJ1-4; weak D call: TRBD1 (5 bases). The V and J ends lost 6 bases and 0 bases respectively, with 8 bases between them. The CDR3 extends over 14 amino acids. Germline CDR1 MGHDK, CDR2 SYGVNS. In nucleotides, the CDR3 is TGTGCCAGCAGGGGGGGGGCAACTAATGAAAAACTGTTTTTT. This encodes CASRGGATNEKLFF.

The gene calls are TRBV7-9 and TRBJ2-7; a weak D match, TRBD2 (6 bases). Per germline, CDR1 SEHNR and CDR2 FQNEAQ (reference sequence). V dropped 5 bases and J dropped 6 bases, with 23 bases sitting between them. This CDR3 contains 16 residues. The DNA for the CDR3 is TGTGCCAGCAGCCCCAGGGATGGGAGGCCTTCACTCGAGCAGTACTTC. Amino acid sequence: CASSPRDGRPSLEQYF.

The gene calls are TRBV28 and TRBJ2-3; D call uncertain. This CDR3 contains 14 residues. Germline loops: CDR1 MDHEN, CDR2 SYDVKM. The V end was cut by 3 bases, the J end by 0 bases, with 7 bases between. The CDR3 region has the DNA TGTGCCAGCAGTTTCAGGCGGAGCACAGATACGCAGTATTTT. Its protein is CASSFRRSTDTQYF.

The genes are TRBV29-1 and TRBJ1-1; 8 bases match TRBD1. The CDR3 has 14 amino acids. The V gene end was trimmed by 4 bases and the J gene end by 6 bases; junction bases not matched to a gene: 10. Germline V gene lookup returns CDR1 SQVTM and CDR2 ANQGSEA. This chain's CDR3 is CSVVVGETGAEAFF. The DNA of the CDR3 is TGCAGCGTTGTTGTCGGTGAGACAGGGGCTGAAGCTTTCTTT.

The gene calls are TRBV14 and TRBJ2-1, with D perhaps TRBD1 or TRBD2 (6 bases each). Germline V gene data show CDR1 as SGHDN and CDR2 as FVKESK. The CDR3 sequence is 17 residues long. V lost 1 base and J 7 bases, leaving 20 bases between the germline ends. The CDR3 reads CASSQAIGAQGGNEQFF. CDR3 DNA: TGTGCCAGCAGCCAAGCGATAGGCGCACAGGGAGGAAATGAGCAGTTCTTC.

A word on this clone: Other DNA sequences from this sample encode an identical CDR3 as well. The V call is TRBV5-1, the J call TRBJ2-5; the D is unclear. Germline lookup yields CDR1 SGHRS and CDR2 YFSETQ. V was cut by 4 bases and J by 0 bases, with 4 bases left in between. The CDR3 is 12 residues long. This CDR3 is CASSTNQETQYF. CDR3 nucleotide sequence: TGCGCCAGCAGCACCAACCAAGAGACCCAGTACTTC.

CDR3 region: CASSRTVQDTQYF. For the CDR3, the DNA is TGTGCCAGCAGCCGGACTGTCCAAGATACGCAGTATTTT. The V call is TRBV11-2, the J call TRBJ2-3, with D perhaps TRBD2 (5 bases). Germline loops: CDR1 SGHAT, CDR2 FQNNGV. The ends were cut back, 5 bases at V and 5 bases at J, with 11 bases in the middle. The CDR3 totals 13 residues.

The gene calls are TRBV4-2 and TRBJ2-1; D gene unclear. Trimming shortened V by 0 bases and J by 5 bases, and 8 bases separated the two germline ends. The CDR3 is 14 amino acids. The germline CDR1 and CDR2 sequences are LGHNA and YNFKEQ. This CDR3 is CASSQDWKDNEQFF. CDR3 nucleotides: TGTGCCAGCAGCCAAGACTGGAAGGACAATGAGCAGTTCTTC.

This chain links TRBV5-1 with TRBJ2-6; TRBD2 matches at 12 bases. From germline, CDR1 is SGHRS and CDR2 YFSETQ. Germline trimming cut 4 bases from V and 2 bases from J; bases unmatched to any gene: 4. The CDR3 is made up of 17 amino acids. The DNA for the CDR3 is TGCGCCAGCAGCCATAGACTAGCGGGAGCTGGGGCCAACGTCCTGACTTTC. Protein sequence: CASSHRLAGAGANVLTF.

This clone was seen only once. The chain uses TRBV6-5 and TRBJ2-2; D might be TRBD1 or TRBD2, each matching 6 bases. CDR1 and CDR2 from the germline V gene are MNHEY and SVGAGI. The CDR3 consists of 13 residues. With 8 bases removed from V and 5 bases from J, the gap between germline ends came to 12 bases. The CDR3 DNA is TGTGCCAGCGCTCGGGGGCTAACCGGGGAGCTGTTTTTT. It yields the protein CASARGLTGELFF.

This sequence joins TRBV30 and TRBJ2-5, with D tentatively TRBD2 (6 bases). V was cut by 2 bases and J by 5 bases, with 18 bases left in between. Germline V gives CDR1 GTSNPN, CDR2 SVGIG (reference sequence). The CDR3 spans 15 residues. In nucleotides, the CDR3 is TGTGCCTGGAGTACTCGAGCCCTAGGAGGGGAGACCCAGTACTTC. Translation: CAWSTRALGGETQYF.

This clone was found a few times. This sequence joins TRBV20-1 and TRBJ1-1, with a possible D match to TRBD1 (5 bases). Deletions cut 3 bases from V and 11 bases from J, with 13 bases between. Germline V gene lookup returns CDR1 DFQATT and CDR2 SNEGSKA (reference sequence). The CDR3 contains 11 residues. The CDR3 sequence is CSASSPRGAFF. Written as DNA, the CDR3 is TGCAGTGCTAGTTCCCCTCGGGGGGCTTTCTTT.

This chain links TRBV19 with TRBJ2-7; D perhaps matches TRBD1 (5 bases). The germline CDR1 and CDR2 sequences are LNHDA and SQIVND (reference sequence). The CDR3 contains 14 residues. V gave up 4 bases and J gave up 3 bases, with 13 bases separating them. CDR3 DNA sequence: TGTGCCAGTAGTAGGGGCGAGGAAATCTACGAGCAGTACTTC. Translated, it gives CASSRGEEIYEQYF.